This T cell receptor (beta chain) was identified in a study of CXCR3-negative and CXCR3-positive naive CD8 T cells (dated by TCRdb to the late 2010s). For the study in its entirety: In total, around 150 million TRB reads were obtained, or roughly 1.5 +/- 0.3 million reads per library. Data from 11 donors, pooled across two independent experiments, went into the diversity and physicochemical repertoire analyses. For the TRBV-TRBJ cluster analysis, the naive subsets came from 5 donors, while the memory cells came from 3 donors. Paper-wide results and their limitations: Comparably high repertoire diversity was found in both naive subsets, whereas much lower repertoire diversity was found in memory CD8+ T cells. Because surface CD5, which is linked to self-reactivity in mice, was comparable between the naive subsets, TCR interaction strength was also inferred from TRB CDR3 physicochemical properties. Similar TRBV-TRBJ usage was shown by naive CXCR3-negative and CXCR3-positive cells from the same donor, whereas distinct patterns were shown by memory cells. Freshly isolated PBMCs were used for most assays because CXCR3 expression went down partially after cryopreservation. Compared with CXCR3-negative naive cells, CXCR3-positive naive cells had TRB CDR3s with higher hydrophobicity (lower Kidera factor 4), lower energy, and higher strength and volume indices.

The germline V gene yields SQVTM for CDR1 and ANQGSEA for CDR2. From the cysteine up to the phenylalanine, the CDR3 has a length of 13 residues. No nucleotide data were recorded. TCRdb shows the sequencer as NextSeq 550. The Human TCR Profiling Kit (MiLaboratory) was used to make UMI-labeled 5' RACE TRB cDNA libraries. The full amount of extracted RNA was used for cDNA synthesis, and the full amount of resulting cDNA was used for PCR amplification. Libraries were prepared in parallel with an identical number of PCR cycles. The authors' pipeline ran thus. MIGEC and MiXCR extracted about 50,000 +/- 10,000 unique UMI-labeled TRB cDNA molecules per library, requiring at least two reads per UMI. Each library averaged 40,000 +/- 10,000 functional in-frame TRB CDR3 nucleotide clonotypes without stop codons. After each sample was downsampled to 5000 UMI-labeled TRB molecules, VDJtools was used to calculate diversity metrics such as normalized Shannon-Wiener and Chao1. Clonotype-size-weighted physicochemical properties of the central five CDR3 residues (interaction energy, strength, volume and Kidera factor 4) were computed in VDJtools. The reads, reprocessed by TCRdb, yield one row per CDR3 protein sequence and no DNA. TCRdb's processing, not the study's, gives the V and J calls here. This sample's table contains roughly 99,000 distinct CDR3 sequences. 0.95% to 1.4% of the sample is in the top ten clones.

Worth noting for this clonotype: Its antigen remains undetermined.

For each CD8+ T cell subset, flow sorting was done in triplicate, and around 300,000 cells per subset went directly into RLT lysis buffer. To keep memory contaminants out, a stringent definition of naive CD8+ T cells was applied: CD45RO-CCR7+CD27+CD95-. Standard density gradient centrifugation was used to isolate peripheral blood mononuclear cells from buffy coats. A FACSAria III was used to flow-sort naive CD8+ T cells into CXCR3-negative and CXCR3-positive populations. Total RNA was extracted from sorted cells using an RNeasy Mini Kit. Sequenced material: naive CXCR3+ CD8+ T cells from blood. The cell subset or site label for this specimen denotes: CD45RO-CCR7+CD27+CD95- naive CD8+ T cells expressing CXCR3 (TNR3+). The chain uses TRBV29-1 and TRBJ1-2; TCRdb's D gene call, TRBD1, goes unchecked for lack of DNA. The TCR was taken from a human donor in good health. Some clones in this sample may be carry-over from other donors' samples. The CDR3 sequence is CSVEEGHPSGYTF. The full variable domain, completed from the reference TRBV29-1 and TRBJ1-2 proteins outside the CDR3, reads SAVISQKPSRDICQRGTSLTIQCQVDSQVTMMFWYRQQPGQSLTLIATANQGSEATYESGFVIDKFPISRPNLTFSTLTVSNMSPEDSSIYLCSVEEGHPSGYTFGSGTRLTVV.